This TCR beta chain was retrieved from a study of T cell responses to AZD1222 COVID-19 vaccine. General study points: The study reported that nearly half of spike-specific TCRs target unmutated variant regions.

This table comes from immunoSEQ multiplex PCR, and its TCRdb copy is limited to in-frame clones, with some not included. The sample lists approximately 110,000 clones; roughly 90% were seen once. Points on this clone: The antigen remains unidentified.

Trimming removed 3 bases from V and 1 base from J; junction bases left unmatched: 11. CDR3 length: 17 amino acids. Source: peripheral blood, taken 28 days after the second AZD1222 dose. This receptor was obtained from an adult who received the AZD1222 COVID-19 vaccine. V usage is TRBV5-3 and J usage is TRBJ1-1; 8 nucleotides match TRBD1. TRBV5-3 is flagged as an ORF with uncertain function. The CDR3, as DNA: TGTGCCAGAAGCTCGTCAGGGGGCGATTCCCCGAACACTGAAGCTTTCTTT. Amino acid sequence: CARSSSGGDSPNTEAFF.